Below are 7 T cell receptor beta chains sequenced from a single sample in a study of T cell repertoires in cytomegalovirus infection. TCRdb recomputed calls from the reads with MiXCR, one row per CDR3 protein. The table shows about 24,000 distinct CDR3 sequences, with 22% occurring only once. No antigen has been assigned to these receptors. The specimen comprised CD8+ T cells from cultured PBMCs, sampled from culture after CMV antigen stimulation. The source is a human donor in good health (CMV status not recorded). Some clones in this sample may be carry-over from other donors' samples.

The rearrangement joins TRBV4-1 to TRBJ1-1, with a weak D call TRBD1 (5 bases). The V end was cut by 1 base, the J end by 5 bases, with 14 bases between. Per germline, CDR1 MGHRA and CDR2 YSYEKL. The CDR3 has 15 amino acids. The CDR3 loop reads CASSQGVREGTEAFF. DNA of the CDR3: TGCGCCAGCAGCCAAGGGGTCAGGGAGGGGACTGAAGCTTTCTTT.

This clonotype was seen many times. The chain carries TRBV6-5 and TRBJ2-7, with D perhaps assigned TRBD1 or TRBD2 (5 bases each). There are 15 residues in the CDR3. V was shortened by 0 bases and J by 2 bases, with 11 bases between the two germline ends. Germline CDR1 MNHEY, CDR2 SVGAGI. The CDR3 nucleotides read TGTGCCAGCAGTTACTCGGGGGAAGGGCCCTACGAGCAGTACTTC. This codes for CASSYSGEGPYEQYF.

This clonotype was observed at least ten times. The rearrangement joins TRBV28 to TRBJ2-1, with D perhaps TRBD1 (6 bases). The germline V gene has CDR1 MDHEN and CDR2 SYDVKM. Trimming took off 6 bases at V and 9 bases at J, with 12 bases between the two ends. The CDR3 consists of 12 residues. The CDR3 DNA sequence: TGTGCCAGCAGCTTTACAGGGACTGAGCAGTTCTTC. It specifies CASSFTGTEQFF.

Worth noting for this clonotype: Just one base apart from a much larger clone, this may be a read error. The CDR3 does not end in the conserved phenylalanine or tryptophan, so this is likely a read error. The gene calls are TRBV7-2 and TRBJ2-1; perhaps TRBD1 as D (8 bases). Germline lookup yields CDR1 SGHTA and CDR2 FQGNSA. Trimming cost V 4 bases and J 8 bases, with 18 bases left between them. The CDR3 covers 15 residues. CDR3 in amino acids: CASSWGGQGAYEQFY. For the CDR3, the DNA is TGTGCCAGCAGCTGGGGAGGGCAGGGGGCGTATGAGCAGTTCTAC.

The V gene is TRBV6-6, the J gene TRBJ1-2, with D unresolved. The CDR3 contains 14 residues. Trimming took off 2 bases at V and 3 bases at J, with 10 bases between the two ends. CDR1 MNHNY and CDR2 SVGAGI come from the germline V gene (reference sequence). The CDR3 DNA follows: TGTGCCAGCAGTTACGGGTTCAGCTACTATGGCTACACCTTC. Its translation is CASSYGFSYYGYTF.

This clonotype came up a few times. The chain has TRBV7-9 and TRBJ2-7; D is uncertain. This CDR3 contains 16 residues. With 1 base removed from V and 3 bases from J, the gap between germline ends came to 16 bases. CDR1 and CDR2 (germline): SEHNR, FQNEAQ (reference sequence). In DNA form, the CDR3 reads TGTGCCAGCAGCTTAGGAAAAGCAACCCAAGGCTACGAGCAGTACTTC. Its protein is CASSLGKATQGYEQYF.

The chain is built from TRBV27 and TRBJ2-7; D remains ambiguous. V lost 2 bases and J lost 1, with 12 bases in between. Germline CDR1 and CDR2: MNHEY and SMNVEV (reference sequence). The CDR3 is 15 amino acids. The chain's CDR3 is CASSLVRYGSYEQYF. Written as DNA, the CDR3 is TGTGCCAGCAGTTTAGTCCGGTACGGATCCTACGAGCAGTACTTC.